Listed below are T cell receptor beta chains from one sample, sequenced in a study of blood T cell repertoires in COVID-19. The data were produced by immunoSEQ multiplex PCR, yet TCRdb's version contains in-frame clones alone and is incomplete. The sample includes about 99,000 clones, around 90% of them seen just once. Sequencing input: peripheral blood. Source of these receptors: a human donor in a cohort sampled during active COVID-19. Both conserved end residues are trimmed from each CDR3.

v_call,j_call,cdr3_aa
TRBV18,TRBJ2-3,ASSRIDSSSTDTQY
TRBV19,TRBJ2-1,ASSTPAGEQF
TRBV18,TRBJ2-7,ASSPLETAYEQY
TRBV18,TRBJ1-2,ASSPPVFRGRRANYGYT
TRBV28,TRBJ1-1,ASSFVRLREGPNTEAF
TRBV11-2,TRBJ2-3,ASSFPRGGQGTDTQY
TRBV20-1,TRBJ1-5,SAIDRVVGQPQH
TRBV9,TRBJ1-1,ASSTDGQFTEAF
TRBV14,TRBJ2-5,ASSRPRAYGWAGVYQETQY
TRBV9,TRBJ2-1,ASSVGAGVLNEQF
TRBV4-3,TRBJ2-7,ASSQDTSGPYEQY
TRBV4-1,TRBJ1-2,ASSQERGQGRYGYT
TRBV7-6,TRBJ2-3,ASSLATGRETDTQY
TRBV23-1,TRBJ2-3,ASSQWVWVASLTDTQY
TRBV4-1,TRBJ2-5,ASSQDLQGGLETQY
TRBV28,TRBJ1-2,ASKGGTISYGYT
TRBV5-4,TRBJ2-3,ASSSRGGTDTQY
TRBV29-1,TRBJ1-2,SVRDRQFDYT
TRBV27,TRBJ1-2,ASSPAGTGGHYGYT
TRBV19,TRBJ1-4,ASSPMRPENEKLF
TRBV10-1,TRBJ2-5,ASSKGAASQETQY
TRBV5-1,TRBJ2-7,ASSSGGLAGGHSYEQY
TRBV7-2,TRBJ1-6,ASSVNRAYNSPLH